Listed below are T cell receptor beta chains from one sample, sequenced in a study of read filtering for tumor transcriptome and immune sequencing. TCRdb ran MiXCR on the reads and lists one entry per CDR3 protein. This table holds about 130,000 distinct CDR3 sequences, 10% to 15% found once. The sequencing sample was made of a population of CD138-negative cells sorted from bone marrow. The receptors come from a donor at least 40 years old with multiple myeloma. Each CDR3 is given with its conserved first and last residue. D genes are given only for firm matches. The size field is filled for only some rows; it gives once, few, many or a size class.

clone size | J gene | V gene | D gene | CDR3 DNA | CDR3 protein
many | TRBJ1-4 | TRBV10-3 | TRBD1 | TGTGCCTCTAGGACAGGCCAATACTTAAATGAAAAACTGTTTTTT | CASRTGQYLNEKLFF
- | TRBJ2-4 | TRBV6-5 | - | TGTGCCAGCAGTTACTGGGAACAGACCAAAAACATTCAGTACTTC | CASSYWEQTKNIQYF
many | TRBJ2-1 | TRBV7-2 | - | TGTGCCAGCAGCCCAGACTCGATCTCCTACAATGAGCAGTTCTTC | CASSPDSISYNEQFF
many | TRBJ2-1 | TRBV29-1 | - | TGCAGCGTTGGAGGTGTGTGGGTTTCCTACAATGAGCAGTTCTTC | CSVGGVWVSYNEQFF
many | TRBJ2-1 | TRBV7-2 | TRBD1 | TGTGCCAGCAGCTTAGAGGGCACCAGGGGGAGACGGAACGATGAGCAGTTCTTC | CASSLEGTRGRRNDEQFF
few | TRBJ1-1 | TRBV12-3/TRBV12-4 | - | TGTGCCAGCAGTATCCGGGAGACTGAAGCTTTCTTT | CASSIRETEAFF
many | TRBJ2-7 | TRBV29-1 | - | TGCAGCGTTGAAGACGAGGTACCGGGACAGTACTTC | CSVEDEVPGQYF
many | TRBJ1-1 | TRBV11-2 | - | TGTGCCAGCAGCTTAAATGAGGATTTTGGCACTGAAGCTTTCTTT | CASSLNEDFGTEAFF
- | TRBJ2-1 | TRBV6-2/TRBV6-3 | - | TGTGCCAGCAACATAGGGGGATCCTCCAATGAGCAGTTCTTC | CASNIGGSSNEQFF
many | TRBJ2-7 | TRBV6-5 | TRBD1 | TGTGCCAGCAGGACGGGACAGCTTTACGAGCAGTACTTC | CASRTGQLYEQYF
few | TRBJ1-1 | TRBV11-2 | - | TGTGCCAGCAGCTTACGTGTGGGGGTCGACACTGAAGCTTTCTTT | CASSLRVGVDTEAFF
many | TRBJ2-1 | TRBV19 | TRBD2 | TGTGCCAGTAGTATGACTAGCGGTTTTTACAATGAGCAGTTCTTC | CASSMTSGFYNEQFF
many | TRBJ1-1 | TRBV20-1 | - | TGCAGTGCTAGAGGGGACAATTTTTACACTGAAGCTTTCTTT | CSARGDNFYTEAFF
many | TRBJ1-1 | TRBV5-5 | - | TGTGCCAGCAGCTTGGAAGGGCGGACCTTGGAAGCTTTCTTT | CASSLEGRTLEAFF
many | TRBJ2-1 | TRBV30 | - | TGTGCCTGGAGTCCCCTCTACAATGAGCAGTTCTTC | CAWSPLYNEQFF
many | TRBJ1-5 | TRBV18 | - | TGTGCCAGCTCACCCGGCGAGGGAGCCCAGCATTTT | CASSPGEGAQHF
many | TRBJ1-5 | TRBV5-1 | - | TGCGCCAGCAGCTGGGGACCGATTAGCAATCAGCCCCAGCATTTT | CASSWGPISNQPQHF
- | TRBJ1-5 | TRBV7-9 | - | TGTGCCAGCAGCTTAGCGTCGGGAAATAGCAATCAGCCCCAGCATTTT | CASSLASGNSNQPQHF
many | TRBJ2-3 | TRBV20-1 | TRBD2 | TGCAGTGCTAGAGCCGCACTAGCGGACACAGATACGCAGTATTTT | CSARAALADTDTQYF
- | TRBJ2-5 | TRBV6-6 | TRBD2 | TGTGCCAGCAGTTACGTTGGGGGGGGACAAGAGACCCAGTACTTC | CASSYVGGGQETQYF
- | TRBJ2-3 | TRBV20-1 | - | TGCAGTGCTAGAGTCGACCCGGGCTCAGATACGCAGTATTTT | CSARVDPGSDTQYF
- | TRBJ1-5 | TRBV6-5 | TRBD1 | TGTGCCAGCAGGGGGACAGGGTGGGGCGGGAATCAGCCCCAGCATTTT | CASRGTGWGGNQPQHF
- | TRBJ2-2 | TRBV19 | TRBD2 | TGTGCCAGTAGTATAGTGACTAGCCTTTCGAACACCGGGGAGCTGTTTTTT | CASSIVTSLSNTGELFF
many | TRBJ1-2 | TRBV20-1 | TRBD1 | TGCAGTGCTGTCCGGGACAGGGCCCACACCTTC | CSAVRDRAHTF
many | TRBJ2-3 | TRBV20-1 | TRBD2 | TGCAGTGCTAAACCGGGACTATCAACAGATACGCAGTATTTT | CSAKPGLSTDTQYF
- | TRBJ2-5 | TRBV2 | TRBD2 | TGTGCCAGCAGAGCGGGGGGGCTAAGGTCCGGTTATGAGACCCAGTACTTC | CASRAGGLRSGYETQYF
many | TRBJ2-4 | TRBV20-1 | TRBD2 | TGCAGTGCTAGACCTCCGGGACTAGACCTATACAAAAACATTCAGTACTTC | CSARPPGLDLYKNIQYF
few | TRBJ2-5 | TRBV7-3 | - | TGTGCCAGCAGCCGTTTCGGGTACCAAGAGACCCAGTACTTC | CASSRFGYQETQYF
few | TRBJ2-6 | TRBV5-1 | TRBD2 | TGCGCCAGCAGCTTGTCGGGGACTAGCGGGAGATACTCTGGGGCCAACGTCCTGACTTTC | CASSLSGTSGRYSGANVLTF
few | TRBJ2-1 | TRBV2 | TRBD2 | TGTGCCAGCAGTGAAACCCTAGCGGTTTACAATGAGCAGTTCTTC | CASSETLAVYNEQFF
many | TRBJ2-1 | TRBV29-1 | - | TGCAGCGTTGAAGGTGATGCCGCCTGGGATGAGCAGTTCTTC | CSVEGDAAWDEQFF
- | TRBJ2-1 | TRBV29-1 | - | TGCAGCGTTGACGGCTCTGGCGGCTACAATGAGCAGTTCTTC | CSVDGSGGYNEQFF
few | TRBJ2-1 | TRBV20-1 | TRBD2 | TGCAGTGTTCCTAGCGGGGGATATAATGAGCGGCTCTTC | CSVPSGGYNERLF
many | TRBJ1-2 | TRBV7-9 | - | TGTGCCAGCAGCCCGCGGGACGGATCGTTTGGCTACACCTTC | CASSPRDGSFGYTF
many | TRBJ2-1 | TRBV20-1 | TRBD2 | TGCAGTGCTAGAGCCGGACTAGCGGGAGTAACCAATGAGCAGTTCTTC | CSARAGLAGVTNEQFF
many | TRBJ2-7 | TRBV4-1 | TRBD1 | TGCGCCAGCAGCACATCAGGGGACAGGGTCCACGAGCAGTACTTC | CASSTSGDRVHEQYF
many | TRBJ1-1 | TRBV7-8 | TRBD1 | TGTGCCAGCAGCTTAGTGGCAGGGGGCGCGACTGAAGCTTTCTTT | CASSLVAGGATEAFF
few | TRBJ2-7 | TRBV27 | TRBD1 | TGTGCCAGCAGTGCGACAGGGTTAAGCTCCTACGAGCAGTACTTC | CASSATGLSSYEQYF
many | TRBJ2-1 | TRBV27 | - | TGTGCCAGCAGTTCAAACTACGGACCCTACAATGAGCAGTTCTTC | CASSSNYGPYNEQFF
many | TRBJ1-5 | TRBV6-1 | - | TGTGCCAGCAGTGAAGGACCAGGGGTCAATCAGCCCCAGCATTTT | CASSEGPGVNQPQHF
few | TRBJ2-5 | TRBV5-1 | TRBD1 | TGCGCCAGCAGCTTGGATGGGACAGGGGGAGGCGAGACCCAGTACTTC | CASSLDGTGGGETQYF
few | TRBJ1-1 | TRBV6-5 | - | TGTGCCAGCAGCCGCGACAGGCGAGGAGAGTACACTGAAGCTTTCTTT | CASSRDRRGEYTEAFF
many | TRBJ2-1 | TRBV20-1 | - | TGCAGTGCTTATTTGGGGGGGGGGGCCAAGGAGCAGTTCTTC | CSAYLGGGAKEQFF
- | TRBJ2-1 | TRBV29-1 | - | TGCAGCGTCGGAGGCGGGCCCGAGGGCAATGAGCGGTTCTTC | CSVGGGPEGNERFF
many | TRBJ2-1 | TRBV6-1 | - | TGTGCCAGCGCCCGCGAGCGATCGGGGTGGGGCTACAATGAGCAGTTCTTC | CASARERSGWGYNEQFF
many | TRBJ2-1 | TRBV7-9 | - | TGTGCCAGCAGAGCAAACCGGGACACCACCTACAATGAGCAGTTCTTC | CASRANRDTTYNEQFF
many | TRBJ2-2 | TRBV11-2 | - | TGTGCCAGCAGCCGTAACACCGGGGAGCTGTTTTTT | CASSRNTGELFF
- | TRBJ2-3 | TRBV11-2 | TRBD2 | TGTGCCAGCAGCTTAGCGAGCGGGGGGGGGCCAGATACGCAGTATTTT | CASSLASGGGPDTQYF
many | TRBJ2-1 | TRBV5-1 | TRBD1 | TGCGCCAGCAGCTTGGAAGGACAGGGGACCTTCAATGAGCAGTTCTTC | CASSLEGQGTFNEQFF
- | TRBJ2-5 | TRBV11-2 | TRBD1 | TGTGCCAGCAGTTCCCAGGGACAGTCCCAAGGGACCCAGTACTTC | CASSSQGQSQGTQYF
many | TRBJ2-6 | TRBV19 | - | TGTGCCAGTAGTACCCAGGGTACTGGGGCCAACGTCCTGACTTTC | CASSTQGTGANVLTF
many | TRBJ2-1 | TRBV12-3/TRBV12-4 | TRBD2 | TGTGCCAGCATCCTAGGGGCTAGCGGGAGCAGTGAGCAGTTCTTC | CASILGASGSSEQFF
many | TRBJ2-1 | TRBV20-1 | TRBD2 | TGCAGTGCTCTAGCGGGAGGGCCCAGCAATGAGCAGTTCTTC | CSALAGGPSNEQFF
many | TRBJ2-7 | TRBV7-6 | - | TGTGCCAGCAGCTCCGGGCCGGAGGCTGGGCGGCGCTCCTACGAGCAGTACTTC | CASSSGPEAGRRSYEQYF
- | TRBJ2-7 | TRBV7-2 | - | TGTGCCAGCAGCCGACAGGACTCTCGAGACGAGCAGTGCTTC | CASSRQDSRDEQCF
many | TRBJ2-3 | TRBV19 | - | TGTGCCAGTAGTATAAGAGGGGGAGGAGATACGCAGTATTTT | CASSIRGGGDTQYF